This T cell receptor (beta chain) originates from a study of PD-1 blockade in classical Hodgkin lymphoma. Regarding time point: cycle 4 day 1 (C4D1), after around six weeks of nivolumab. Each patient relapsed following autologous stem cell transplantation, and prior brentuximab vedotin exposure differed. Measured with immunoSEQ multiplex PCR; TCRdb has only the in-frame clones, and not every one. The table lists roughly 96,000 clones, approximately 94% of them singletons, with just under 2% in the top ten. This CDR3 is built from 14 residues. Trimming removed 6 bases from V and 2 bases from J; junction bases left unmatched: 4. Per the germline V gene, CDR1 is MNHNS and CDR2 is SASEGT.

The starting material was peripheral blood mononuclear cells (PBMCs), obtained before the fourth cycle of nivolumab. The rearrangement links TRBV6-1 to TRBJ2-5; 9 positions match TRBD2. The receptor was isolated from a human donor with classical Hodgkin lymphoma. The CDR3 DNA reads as TGTGCCAGCAGCAGACTAGCGGAGCAAGAGACCCAGTACTTC. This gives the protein CASSRLAEQETQYF.